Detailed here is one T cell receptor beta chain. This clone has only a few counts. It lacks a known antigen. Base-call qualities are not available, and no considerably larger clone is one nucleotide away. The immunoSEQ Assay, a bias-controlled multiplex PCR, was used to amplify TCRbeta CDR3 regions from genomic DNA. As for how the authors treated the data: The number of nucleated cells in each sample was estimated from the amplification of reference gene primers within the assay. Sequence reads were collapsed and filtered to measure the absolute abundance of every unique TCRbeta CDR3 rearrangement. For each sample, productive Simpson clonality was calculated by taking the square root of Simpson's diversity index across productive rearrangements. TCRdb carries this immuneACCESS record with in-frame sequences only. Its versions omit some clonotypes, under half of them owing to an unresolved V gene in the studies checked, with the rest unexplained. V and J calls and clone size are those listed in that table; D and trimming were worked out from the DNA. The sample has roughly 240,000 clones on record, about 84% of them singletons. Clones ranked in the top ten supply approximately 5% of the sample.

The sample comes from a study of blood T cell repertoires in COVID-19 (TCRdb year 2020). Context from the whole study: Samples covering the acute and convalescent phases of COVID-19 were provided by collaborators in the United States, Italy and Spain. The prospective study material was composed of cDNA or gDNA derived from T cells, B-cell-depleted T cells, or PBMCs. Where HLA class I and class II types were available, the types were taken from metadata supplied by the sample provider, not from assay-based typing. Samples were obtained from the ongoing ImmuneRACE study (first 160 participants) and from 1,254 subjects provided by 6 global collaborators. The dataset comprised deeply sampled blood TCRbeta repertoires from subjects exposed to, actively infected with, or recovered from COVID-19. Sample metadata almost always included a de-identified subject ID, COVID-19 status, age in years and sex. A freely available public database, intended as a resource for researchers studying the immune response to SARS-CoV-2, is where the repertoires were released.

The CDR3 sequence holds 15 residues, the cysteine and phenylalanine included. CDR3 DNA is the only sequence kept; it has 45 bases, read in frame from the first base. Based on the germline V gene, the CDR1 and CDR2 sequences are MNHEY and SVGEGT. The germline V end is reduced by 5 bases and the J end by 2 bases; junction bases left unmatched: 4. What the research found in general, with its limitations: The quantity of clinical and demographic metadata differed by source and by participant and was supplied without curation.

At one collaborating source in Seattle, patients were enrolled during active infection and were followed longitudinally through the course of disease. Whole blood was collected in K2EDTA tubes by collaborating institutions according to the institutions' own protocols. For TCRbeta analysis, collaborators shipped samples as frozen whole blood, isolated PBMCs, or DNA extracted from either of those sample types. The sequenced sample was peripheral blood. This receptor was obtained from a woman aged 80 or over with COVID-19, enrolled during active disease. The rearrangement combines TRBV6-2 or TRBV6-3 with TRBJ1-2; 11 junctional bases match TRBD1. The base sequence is TGTGCCAGCAGTGATCGGACAGGGGGCAACTATGGCTACACCTTC. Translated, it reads CASSDRTGGNYGYTF.